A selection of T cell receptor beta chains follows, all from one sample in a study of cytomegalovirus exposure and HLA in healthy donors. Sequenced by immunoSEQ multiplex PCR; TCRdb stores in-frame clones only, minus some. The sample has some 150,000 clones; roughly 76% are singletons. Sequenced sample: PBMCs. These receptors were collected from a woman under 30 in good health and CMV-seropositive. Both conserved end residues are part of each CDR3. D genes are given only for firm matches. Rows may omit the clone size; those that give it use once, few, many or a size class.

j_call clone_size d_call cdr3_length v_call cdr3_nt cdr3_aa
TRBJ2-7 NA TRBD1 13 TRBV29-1 TGCAGCGTTGCGACAGGGGGCAACTACGAGCAGTACTTC CSVATGGNYEQYF
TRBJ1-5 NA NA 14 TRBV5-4 TGTGCCAGCAGCTTGGGGGGGCCGGATCAGCCCCAGCATTTT CASSLGGPDQPQHF
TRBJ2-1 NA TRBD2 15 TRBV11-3 TGTGCCAGCAGCTCGGGACTATCCTCCTACAATGAGCAGTTCTTC CASSSGLSSYNEQFF
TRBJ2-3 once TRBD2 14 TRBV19 TGTGCCAGTGTCACTAGCGGGGGGGCAGATACGCAGTATTTT CASVTSGGADTQYF
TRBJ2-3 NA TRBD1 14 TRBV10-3 TGTGCCACCGAGGGACAGCCTAGCACAGATACGCAGTATTTT CATEGQPSTDTQYF
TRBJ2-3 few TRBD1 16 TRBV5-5 TGTGCCAGCAGCTGGGACAGCTCCTTGAGCACAGATACGCAGTATTTT CASSWDSSLSTDTQYF
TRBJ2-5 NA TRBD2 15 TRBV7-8 TGTGCCAGCAGCTTAGCAGCGGGGTATGAGGAGACCCAGTACTTC CASSLAAGYEETQYF
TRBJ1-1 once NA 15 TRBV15 TGTGCCACCAGCAGAGAGATAGGGGAGAACACTGAAGCTTTCTTT CATSREIGENTEAFF
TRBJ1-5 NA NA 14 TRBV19 TGTGCCAGTCACCGTACGGGGGACAATCAGCCCCAGCATTTT CASHRTGDNQPQHF
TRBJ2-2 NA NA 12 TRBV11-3 TGTGCCAGCAGCCCCCATACCGGGGAGCTGTTTTTT CASSPHTGELFF
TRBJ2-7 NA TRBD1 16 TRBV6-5 TGTGCCAGCAGTTACCTGGGGGACAGGGAATACTACGAGCAGTACTTC CASSYLGDREYYEQYF
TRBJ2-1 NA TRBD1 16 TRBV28 TGTGCCAGCAGTTTTCCACTGACAGGGGCCCTCAATGAGCAGTTCTTC CASSFPLTGALNEQFF
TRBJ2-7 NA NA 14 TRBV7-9 TGTGCCAGCAGCCTACCGGGGAGCTCCTACGAGCAGTACTTC CASSLPGSSYEQYF
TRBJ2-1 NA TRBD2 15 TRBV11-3 TGTGCCAGCAGCTCCCGAACTAGCGGGGGGGAAGAGCAGTTCTTC CASSSRTSGGEEQFF
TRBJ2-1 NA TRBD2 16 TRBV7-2 TGTGCCAGCAGCTTAGTAGTTAGCGGGGGGTGGAATGAGCAGTTCTTC CASSLVVSGGWNEQFF
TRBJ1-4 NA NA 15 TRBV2 TGTGCCAGCAGTCAGGGGCCTGCAACTAATGAAAAACTGTTTTTT CASSQGPATNEKLFF
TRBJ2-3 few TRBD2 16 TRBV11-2 TGTGCCAGCAGCTTACAGTGGACTAGCGGAACAGATACGCAGTATTTT CASSLQWTSGTDTQYF
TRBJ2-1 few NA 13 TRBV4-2 TGTGCCAGCAGCTCGGCGAATCGGGATGAGCAGTTCTTC CASSSANRDEQFF
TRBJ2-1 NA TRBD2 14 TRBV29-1 TGCAGCGTTGAAGACCCGGGGGGGCGGAATGAGCAGTTCTTC CSVEDPGGRNEQFF
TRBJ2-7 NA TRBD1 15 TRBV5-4 TGTGCCAGCAGCCCCAGGACAGGGGGGGCCTACGAGCAGTACTTC CASSPRTGGAYEQYF
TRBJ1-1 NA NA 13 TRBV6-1 TGTGCCAGCAGCAGACAGTTGAACACTGAAGCTTTCTTT CASSRQLNTEAFF
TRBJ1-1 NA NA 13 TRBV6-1 TGTGCCAGCAGTTCTGGGGGAGGAACTGAAGCTTTCTTT CASSSGGGTEAFF
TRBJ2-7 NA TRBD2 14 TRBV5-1 TGCGCCAGCGCTATAGCGGGGGAGCCTCGCGAGCAGTACTTC CASAIAGEPREQYF
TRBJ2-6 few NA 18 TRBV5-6 TGTGCCAGCAGCTCACCACGGGACTCGAGCTCTGGGGCCAACGTCCTGACTTTC CASSSPRDSSSGANVLTF
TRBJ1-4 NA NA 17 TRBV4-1 TGCGCCAGCAGCCAAGATTCACAGGGCGCAACTAATGAAAAACTGTTTTTT CASSQDSQGATNEKLFF
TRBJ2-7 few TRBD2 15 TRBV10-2 TGCGCCACCTTTAGCGGGGGGCTTTTTGACTACGAGCAGTACTTC CATFSGGLFDYEQYF
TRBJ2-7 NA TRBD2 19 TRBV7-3 TGTGCCAGCAGCTTAAGCACGTCCCCGACTAGCGGGGGAGCCTACGAGCAGTACTTC CASSLSTSPTSGGAYEQYF
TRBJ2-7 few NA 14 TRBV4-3 TGCGCCAGCAGCCAAGGAGGATCCTCGTCCGAGCAGTACTTC CASSQGGSSSEQYF